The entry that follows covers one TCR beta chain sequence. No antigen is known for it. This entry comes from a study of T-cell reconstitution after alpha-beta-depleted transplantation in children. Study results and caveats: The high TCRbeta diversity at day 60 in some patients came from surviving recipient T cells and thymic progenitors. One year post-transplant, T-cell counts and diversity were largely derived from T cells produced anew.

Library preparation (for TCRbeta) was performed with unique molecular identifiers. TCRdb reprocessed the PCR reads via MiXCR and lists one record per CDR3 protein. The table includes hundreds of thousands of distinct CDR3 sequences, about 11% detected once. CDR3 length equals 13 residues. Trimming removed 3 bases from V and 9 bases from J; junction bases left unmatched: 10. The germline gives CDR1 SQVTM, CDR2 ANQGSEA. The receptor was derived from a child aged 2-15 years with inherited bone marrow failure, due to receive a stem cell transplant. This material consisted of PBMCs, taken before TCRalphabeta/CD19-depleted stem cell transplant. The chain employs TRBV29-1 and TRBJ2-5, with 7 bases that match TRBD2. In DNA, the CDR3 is TGCAGCGTTGAGTTGTATGGTGCGGGGGCCCAGTACTTC. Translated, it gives CSVELYGAGAQYF.